The source of this T cell receptor (beta chain) is a study of blood T cell repertoires in COVID-19. This CDR3 comprises 16 residues. V was pared by 2 bases and J by 7 bases, with 20 bases between. CDR1 is MDHEN, CDR2 SYDVKM, per germline. Participants, about 18 to 90 years old, spanned approximately 25 US areas. Libraries were prepared by immunoSEQ multiplex PCR; TCRdb keeps only in-frame clonotypes and omits some of them. The sample shows approximately 200,000 clones, around 82% of them seen only once. The chain combines TRBV28 with TRBJ1-2, with D possibly matching TRBD1 (6 bases). This TCR was sampled from a man in his forties who had recovered from COVID-19. Sequencing was carried out using PBMCs or T cells enriched from blood (not recorded which). CDR3 nucleotide sequence: TGTGCCAGCAGTTTACCCGTCTCGGGGGGGGCTGCTGGCTACACCTTC. Protein sequence: CASSLPVSGGAAGYTF.